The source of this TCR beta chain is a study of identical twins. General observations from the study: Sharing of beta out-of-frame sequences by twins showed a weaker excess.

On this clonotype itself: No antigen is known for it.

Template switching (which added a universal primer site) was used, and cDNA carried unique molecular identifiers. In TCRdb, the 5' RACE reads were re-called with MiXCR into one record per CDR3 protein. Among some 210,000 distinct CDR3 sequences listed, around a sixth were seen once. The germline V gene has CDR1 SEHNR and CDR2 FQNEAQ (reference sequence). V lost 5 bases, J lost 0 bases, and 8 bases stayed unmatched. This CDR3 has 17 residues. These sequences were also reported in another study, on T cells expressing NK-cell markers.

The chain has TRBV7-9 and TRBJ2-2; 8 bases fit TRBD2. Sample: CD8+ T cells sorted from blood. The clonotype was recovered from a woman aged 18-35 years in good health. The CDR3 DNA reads TGTGCCAGCAGCCCTCCTCGGGGGGGGACGAACACCGGGGAGCTGTTTTTT. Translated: CASSPPRGGTNTGELFF.